These 24 T cell receptor beta chains came from one sample sequenced in a study of blood T cell repertoires in COVID-19. Clones were sequenced by immunoSEQ multiplex PCR, and TCRdb holds only the in-frame ones, with some missing. This sample has fewer than 300,000 clones, with roughly 80% found just once. Material for sequencing was PBMCs or T cells enriched from blood (not recorded which). The receptors stem from a man aged 40-55 years who had been exposed to COVID-19.

The genes are TRBV6-5 and TRBJ1-2, with a weak D call TRBD1 (6 bases). The CDR3 totals 12 residues. V shed 6 bases and J shed 7 bases, with 12 bases lying between them. Germline-derived CDR1 and CDR2 are MNHEY and SVGAGI. CDR3 sequence: CASSQGYVGYTF. CDR3 bases: TGTGCCAGCAGCCAGGGGTATGTTGGCTACACCTTC.

This rearrangement joins TRBV7-2 to TRBJ2-2; 8 positions match TRBD2. V gave up 4 bases and J gave up 5 bases; unmatched junction bases: 9. Germline CDR1 and CDR2: SGHTA and FQGNSA. The CDR3 is made up of 16 amino acids. The CDR3, as DNA: TGTGCCAGCAGCTCCTTCGGCGGGAGGAGGACCGGGGAGCTGTTTTTT. Translated: CASSSFGGRRTGELFF.

The V and J genes are TRBV19 and TRBJ1-2; D might be TRBD1 (6 bases). This CDR3 comprises 14 residues. The V end lost 6 bases, the J end lost 7 bases, and 18 bases lay between the germline ends. From germline, CDR1 is LNHDA and CDR2 SQIVND (reference sequence). The DNA of the CDR3 is TGTGCCAGTAGCGAAACTTCCGGGACACTTGGCTACACCTTC. Residues: CASSETSGTLGYTF.

In its sample, this clone was seen a few times. The chain joins TRBV9 to TRBJ2-5, with 8 positions matching TRBD2. V was clipped by 4 bases and J by 8 bases; unmatched bases: 7. This CDR3 contains 13 residues. The germline V gene has CDR1 SGDLS and CDR2 YYNGEE. The CDR3: CASSSGTRPTQYF. The CDR3 bases are TGTGCCAGCAGCTCCGGGACTAGACCAACCCAGTACTTC.

The chain joins TRBV30 to TRBJ1-3, with D perhaps TRBD1 (5 bases). The V end was cut by 0 bases, the J end by 8 bases, with 8 bases between. There are 12 residues in the CDR3. Germline loops: CDR1 GTSNPN, CDR2 SVGIG (reference sequence). The CDR3 nucleotides are TGTGCCTGGAGTGTAGGGGCGCACACCATATATTTT. This translates into CAWSVGAHTIYF.

This clone was seen more than once but under ten times. The chain employs TRBV28 and TRBJ1-5; 7 bases map to TRBD1. CDR1 is MDHEN, CDR2 SYDVKM, per germline. V shed 7 bases and J 4 bases; nucleotides not matched to a gene: 4. The CDR3 is 13 amino acids. The CDR3 DNA reads TGTGCCAGCACGACAGGGCGGAATCAGCCCCAGCATTTT. It is translated as CASTTGRNQPQHF.

CDR3 sequence reads: CASSRSNALNTGELFF. CDR3 coding DNA: TGTGCCAGCTCCCGATCGAACGCACTGAACACCGGGGAGCTGTTTTTT. The gene calls are TRBV18 and TRBJ2-2; D uncertain. Germline CDR1 is KGHSH and CDR2 is LQKENI. Trimming took off 6 bases at V and 1 base at J, with 15 bases between the two ends. The CDR3 is 16 residues long.

This CDR3 is CASSVGPGTGVGGYTF. In nucleotides, the CDR3 is TGTGCCAGCAGCGTAGGTCCTGGGACAGGGGTAGGTGGCTACACCTTC. The gene calls are TRBV9 and TRBJ1-2, with 10 bases fitting TRBD1. CDR1 is SGDLS and CDR2 is YYNGEE in the germline V gene. After removal of 0 bases from V and 7 bases from J, the junction contained 9 bases not matched to a gene. The CDR3 contains 16 residues.

This chain connects TRBV12-3 or TRBV12-4 to TRBJ1-6; TRBD1 agrees at 8 bases. The V and J ends lost 8 bases and 10 bases, in that order; junction bases with no gene match: 7. The CDR3 sequence is 13 residues long. The CDR3, as DNA: TGTGCCAGCCAGGGGGCCTCCTTATCACCCCTCCACTTT. Its protein product is CASQGASLSPLHF.

The V and J genes are TRBV30 and TRBJ2-7; 7 bases fit TRBD2. The CDR3 runs to 14 residues. Germline lookup yields CDR1 GTSNPN and CDR2 SVGIG (reference sequence). Trimming at V came to 5 bases and at J to 4 bases, leaving 11 bases not matched to a gene. The CDR3 spells CAWSHSGRSYEQYF. Here the CDR3 DNA reads TGTGCCTGGTCACATAGCGGGCGGAGTTACGAGCAGTACTTC. Full variable domain (outside the CDR3, taken from reference TRBV30 and TRBJ2-7): SQTIHQWPATLVQPVGSPLSLECTVEGTSNPNLYWYRQAAGRGLQLLFYSVGIGQISSEVPQNLSASRPQDRQFILSSKKLLLSDSGFYLCAWSHSGRSYEQYFGPGTRLTVT.

The chain uses TRBV12-3 or TRBV12-4 and TRBJ1-2, with D uncertain. This CDR3 is 12 amino acids long. Deletions cut 1 base from V and 8 bases from J, with 8 bases between. CDR3 DNA sequence: TGTGCCAGCAGTTTAGGAGTTGCGGGCTACACCTTC. Amino acids: CASSLGVAGYTF.

The chain recombines TRBV27 with TRBJ2-1; D may be TRBD2 (6 bases). V lost 7 bases, J lost 9 bases, and 25 bases lay in between. CDR3 length equals 16 residues. Germline CDR1 MNHEY, CDR2 SMNVEV (reference sequence). CDR3 sequence (DNA): TGTGCCAGCAAATTATCAGCGGGCCACGACTGGGCTGAGCAGTTCTTC. It yields the protein CASKLSAGHDWAEQFF.

The V call is TRBV14, the J call TRBJ1-1, with D hard to call. Germline V lookup: CDR1 SGHDN, CDR2 FVKESK. V lost 5 bases, J lost 1 base, and 11 bases lay in between. This CDR3 region has 14 residues. The CDR3 DNA reads TGTGCCAGCAGCTTTCGTTTAGAGAACACTGAAGCTTTCTTT. Protein: CASSFRLENTEAFF.

The chain uses TRBV2 and TRBJ1-1; D is undetermined. The CDR3 is 13 amino acids. Trimming took off 6 bases at V and 1 base at J, with 9 bases between the two ends. Germline V gene lookup returns CDR1 SNHLY and CDR2 FYNNEI. This CDR3 reads CASSTLPNTEAFF. The CDR3 DNA follows: TGTGCCAGCAGCACTCTACCGAACACTGAAGCTTTCTTT. Supplemented by reference TRBV2 and TRBJ1-1, the full variable domain reads EPEVTQTPSHQVTQMGQEVILRCVPISNHLYFYWYRQILGQKVEFLVSFYNNEISEKSEIFDDQFSVERPDGSNFTLKIRSTKLEDSAMYFCASSTLPNTEAFFGQGTRLTVV.

This clone was seen only a few times. The chain combines TRBV29-1 with TRBJ2-7, with D maybe TRBD1 (6 bases). Germline loops: CDR1 SQVTM, CDR2 ANQGSEA. The CDR3 extends over 11 amino acids. V was pared by 6 bases and J by 6 bases, with 12 bases between. CDR3 protein: CSVSSGVEQYF. CDR3 bases: TGCAGCGTGAGCTCAGGGGTCGAGCAGTACTTC.

The chain uses TRBV18 and TRBJ1-1, with TRBD1 as a possible D gene (5 bases). Trimming left V 10 bases short and J 1 base short, with 13 bases between. The length of the CDR3 is 13 residues. The germline V gene has CDR1 KGHSH and CDR2 LQKENI. The CDR3 sequence: CATCQGKNTEAFF. The CDR3 nucleotides are TGTGCCACCTGCCAGGGAAAGAACACTGAAGCTTTCTTT.

The chain joins TRBV3-1 (or the pseudogene TRBV3-2) to TRBJ2-1; TRBD2 is a possible D gene (6 bases). This CDR3 spans 11 amino acids. The V and J ends lost 6 bases and 7 bases respectively, with 7 bases between them. Germline V CDR1 and CDR2: LGHDT, YNNKEL (reference sequence). The CDR3 is CASRGLNEQFF. DNA for the CDR3: TGTGCCAGCAGGGGACTTAATGAGCAGTTCTTC.

A note on this clone: The sample carries other DNA sequences with the same CDR3. This chain connects TRBV7-3 to TRBJ1-4; weak D call: TRBD1 (6 bases). Germline-derived CDR1 and CDR2 are SGHTA and FQGTGA. The CDR3 is 15 residues long. V gave up 0 bases and J gave up 1 base, with 6 bases separating them. The CDR3 region is CASSLTGGTNEKLFF. CDR3 bases: TGTGCCAGCAGCTTAACAGGGGGAACTAATGAAAAACTGTTTTTT.

This clone was counted only a few times. The J gene is TRBJ2-7, the V gene TRBV7-6; 10 positions agree with TRBD1. Germline CDR1 SGHVS, CDR2 FNYEAQ. Trimming cost V 5 bases and J 1 base; bases outside gene matches: 5. The CDR3 has 15 amino acids. The CDR3: CASSAGTGVSYEQYF. In nucleotides, the CDR3 is TGTGCCAGCAGCGCAGGGACAGGGGTTTCCTACGAGCAGTACTTC.

This clone was observed a handful of times. The gene calls are TRBV7-8 and TRBJ2-1, with TRBD2 matching 14 bases. V shed 3 bases and J 8 bases; nucleotides not matched to a gene: 18. There are 20 residues in the CDR3. Germline CDR1 reads SGHVS; CDR2 reads FQNEAQ. The CDR3 region has the DNA TGTGCCAGCAGCTTGCCCTCCACGGGACTAGCGGGAGAAGGTGACCATGAGCAGTTCTTC. Translating it yields CASSLPSTGLAGEGDHEQFF.

V is TRBV30 and J is TRBJ2-1; TRBD2 matches 9 bases. This CDR3 comprises 15 residues. In germline, CDR1 is GTSNPN, CDR2 SVGIG (reference sequence). The junction had 6 bases not matched to a gene; V was cut back by 2 bases and J by 4 bases. DNA for the CDR3: TGTGCCTGGAGTACTCCTAGCGGGAATTACAATGAGCAGTTCTTC. The encoded protein is CAWSTPSGNYNEQFF.

V usage is TRBV6-5 and J usage is TRBJ2-3, with TRBD2 matching over 10 bases. J gave up 2 bases and V 6 bases, and 2 bases lay outside the gene matches. The CDR3 runs 14 residues. Germline assignment: CDR1 MNHEY and CDR2 SVGAGI. The CDR3 here is CASRGLAATDTQYF. The CDR3 nucleotides read TGTGCCAGCAGAGGACTAGCGGCCACAGATACGCAGTATTTT.

This clone was counted a single time. This chain connects TRBV10-1 to TRBJ1-3, with a possible D match to TRBD1 (5 bases). Germline V lookup: CDR1 WNHNN, CDR2 SYGVQD (reference sequence). V lost 3 bases to trimming and J lost 2 bases, with 8 bases between them. The CDR3 has 14 residues. Here the CDR3 DNA reads TGCGCCAGCAGTGACAGGGCGGCTGGAAACACCATATATTTT. It specifies CASSDRAAGNTIYF.

The genes are TRBV29-1 and TRBJ1-2; 9 bases align to TRBD1. Germline V gene lookup returns CDR1 SQVTM and CDR2 ANQGSEA. This CDR3 is built from 15 residues. Losses at the gene ends were 5 bases for V and 8 bases for J; bases not matched to a gene: 15. The CDR3 sequence is CSVSGQGTPTEGYTF. CDR3 coding DNA: TGCAGCGTTTCTGGACAGGGGACACCAACGGAGGGCTACACCTTC. Using reference TRBV29-1 and TRBJ1-2 for the parts outside the CDR3, the full variable domain is SAVISQKPSRDICQRGTSLTIQCQVDSQVTMMFWYRQQPGQSLTLIATANQGSEATYESGFVIDKFPISRPNLTFSTLTVSNMSPEDSSIYLCSVSGQGTPTEGYTFGSGTRLTVV.